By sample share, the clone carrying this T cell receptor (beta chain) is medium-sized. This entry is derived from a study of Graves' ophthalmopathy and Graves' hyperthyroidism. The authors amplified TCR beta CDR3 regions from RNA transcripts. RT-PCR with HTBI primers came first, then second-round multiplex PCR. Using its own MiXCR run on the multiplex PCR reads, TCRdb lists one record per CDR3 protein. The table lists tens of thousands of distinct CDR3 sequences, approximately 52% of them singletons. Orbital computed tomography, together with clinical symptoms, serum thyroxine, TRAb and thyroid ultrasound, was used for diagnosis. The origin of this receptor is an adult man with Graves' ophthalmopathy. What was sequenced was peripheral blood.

This CDR3 is CSARESEGAGYEQFF. CDR3 nucleotides: TGCAGTGCTAGAGAGTCCGAGGGGGCCGGGTATGAGCAGTTCTTC. The J gene is TRBJ2-1, the V gene TRBV20-1; 7 bases fit TRBD1. V shed 0 bases and J 8 bases; nucleotides not matched to a gene: 10. Germline V lookup: CDR1 DFQATT, CDR2 SNEGSKA (reference sequence). The CDR3 extends over 15 amino acids.